Shown below are 6 T cell receptor beta chains from a single sample sequenced in a study of blood T cell repertoires in COVID-19. Profiled with immunoSEQ multiplex PCR; TCRdb holds only in-frame clones, not every one. Counted here are tens of thousands of clones, more than 75% occurring once; the ten biggest clones make up around 1.2%. Material for sequencing was peripheral blood. The receptor source for this set is a woman aged 55-69 years with acute or convalescent COVID-19.

This clone appeared a single time. The chain couples TRBV10-2 to TRBJ2-2; TRBD2 matches 9 bases. The CDR3 extends over 13 amino acids. J gave up 9 bases and V 4 bases, and 3 bases lay outside the gene matches. Germline V gives CDR1 WSHSY, CDR2 SAAADI. The CDR3 region is CASSALAGWELFF. CDR3 bases: TGCGCCAGCAGTGCTCTAGCGGGGTGGGAGCTGTTTTTT.

The chain uses TRBV11-2 and TRBJ2-3; 8 bases are shared with TRBD2. The CDR3 covers 15 residues. The V segment lost 0 bases and the J segment 4 bases; nucleotides outside the gene matches: 3. Germline loops: CDR1 SGHAT, CDR2 FQNNGV. The CDR3 sequence is CASSLEGAGADTQYF. The CDR3 DNA is TGTGCCAGCAGCTTAGAGGGAGCGGGGGCAGATACGCAGTATTTT.

The V gene is TRBV6-5, the J gene TRBJ1-5; possible D gene TRBD1, 6 bases. Trimming took 7 bases from V and 0 from J, leaving 10 bases between them. In germline, CDR1 is MNHEY, CDR2 SVGAGI. CDR3 length: 14 residues. CDR3 region: CASIRGNSNQPQHF. The CDR3 DNA reads TGTGCCAGCATAAGGGGGAATAGCAATCAGCCCCAGCATTTT.

The V call is TRBV6-2 or TRBV6-3, the J call TRBJ2-5; 9 positions match TRBD2. V was pared by 0 bases and J by 4 bases, with 3 bases of the junction left unmatched. Germline V gene lookup returns CDR1 MNHEY and CDR2 SVGEGT. The length of the CDR3 is 15 residues. CDR3 DNA: TGTGCCAGCAGTTACTCTGTAGCGGGAGCAGAGACCCAGTACTTC. This encodes CASSYSVAGAETQYF.

The chain uses TRBV21-1 and TRBJ2-7; TRBD2 is taken as the D call from the table, unchecked against the DNA. TRBV21-1 is a pseudogene locus. The CDR3 covers 11 residues. The CDR3 DNA sequence: TGTGCCAGCCACAATAGCCACGAGCAGTACGTC. Amino acid sequence: CASHNSHEQYV.

The chain combines TRBV6-1 with TRBJ2-2; 9 bases line up with TRBD1. Per the germline V gene, CDR1 is MNHNS and CDR2 is SASEGT. This CDR3 contains 16 residues. J lost 5 bases, V lost 4 bases, and 8 bases had no gene match. CDR3 nucleotides: TGTGCCAGCAGTGGCACGGGACAGGGTTTGACCGGGGAGCTGTTTTTT. Amino acid sequence: CASSGTGQGLTGELFF.